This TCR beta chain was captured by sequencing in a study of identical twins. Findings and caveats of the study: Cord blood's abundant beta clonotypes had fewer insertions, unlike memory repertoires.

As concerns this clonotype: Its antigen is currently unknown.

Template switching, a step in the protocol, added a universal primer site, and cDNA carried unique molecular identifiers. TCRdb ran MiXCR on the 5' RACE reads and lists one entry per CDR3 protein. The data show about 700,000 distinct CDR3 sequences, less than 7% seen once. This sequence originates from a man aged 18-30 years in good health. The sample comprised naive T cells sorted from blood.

For the CDR3, the DNA is TGCAGTGCTAAGAGGGGGACAGGGGAGCAGTACTTC. Amino acid sequence: CSAKRGTGEQYF. The gene calls are TRBV20-1 and TRBJ2-7; the match to TRBD1 covers 9 bases. The CDR3 runs to 12 residues. Trimming took 4 bases from V and 7 from J; bases not matched to a gene: 5. Per germline, CDR1 DFQATT and CDR2 SNEGSKA (reference sequence).